Sequencing of this TCR beta chain was carried out in a study of blood T cell repertoires in COVID-19. Study at large: Acute-phase and convalescent COVID-19 samples originated in the United States, Italy and Spain. Nucleic acid was either cDNA or gDNA, and it came from T cells, B-cell-depleted T cells, or PBMCs.

In the original workflow: Estimated nucleated cell counts came from reference gene primer amplification. Assay used: immunoSEQ multiplex PCR; TCRdb lists only in-frame clones, some missing. V and J calls plus clone size are reproduced from that table; the DNA served to infer D and trimming. The table lists under 300,000 clones, roughly 83% of them singletons. Trimming at V came to 8 bases and at J to 1 base, leaving 8 bases not matched to a gene. The CDR3 is made up of 14 amino acids. CDR1 and CDR2 (germline): SQVTM, ANQGSEA. The sequence derives from an elderly man with acute or convalescent COVID-19. The V call is TRBV29-1, the J call TRBJ1-3, with 7 bases aligning to TRBD1. The source material was peripheral blood. CDR3 bases: TGCAGCACTCAGGGGGATAGGTCTGGAAACACCATATATTTT. This translates into CSTQGDRSGNTIYF.